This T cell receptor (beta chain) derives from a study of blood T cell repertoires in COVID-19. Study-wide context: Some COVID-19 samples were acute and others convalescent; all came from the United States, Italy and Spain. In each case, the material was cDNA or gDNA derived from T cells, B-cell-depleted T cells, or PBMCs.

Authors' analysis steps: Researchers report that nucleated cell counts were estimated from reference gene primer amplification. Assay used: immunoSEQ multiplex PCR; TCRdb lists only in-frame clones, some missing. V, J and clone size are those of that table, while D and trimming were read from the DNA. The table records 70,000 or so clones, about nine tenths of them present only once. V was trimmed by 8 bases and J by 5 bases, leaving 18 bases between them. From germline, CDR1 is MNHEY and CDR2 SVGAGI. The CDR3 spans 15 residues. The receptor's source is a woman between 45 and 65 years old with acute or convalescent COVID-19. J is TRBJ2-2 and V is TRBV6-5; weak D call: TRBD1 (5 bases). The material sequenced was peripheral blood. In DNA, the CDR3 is TGTGCCAGCTGCGAACAGGCCAAGGTTACCGGGGAGCTGTTTTTT. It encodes CASCEQAKVTGELFF.